One and the same sample provided the 8 T cell receptor beta chains below, sequenced in a study of T cell responses to AZD1222 COVID-19 vaccine. Profiled with immunoSEQ multiplex PCR; TCRdb holds only in-frame clones, not every one. The sample has approximately 77,000 clones, 80% to 90% seen once. The sample here was peripheral blood, taken 28 days after the second AZD1222 dose. The receptors shown here come from an adult who received the AZD1222 COVID-19 vaccine.

The V gene is TRBV2, the J gene TRBJ1-4, with D unresolved. Germline CDR1 and CDR2: SNHLY and FYNNEI. V lost 6 bases, J lost 4 bases, and 3 bases lay in between. There are 11 residues in the CDR3. The CDR3 DNA follows: TGTGCCAGCAGCCGTAATGAAAAACTGTTTTTT. The encoded protein is CASSRNEKLFF.

This chain links TRBV18 with TRBJ2-2; 8 positions match TRBD2. The germline CDR1 and CDR2 sequences are KGHSH and LQKENI. The CDR3 is 16 residues long. V lost 8 bases, J lost 4 bases, and 12 bases stayed unmatched. CDR3 residues: CASPLTSGGSTGELFF. The CDR3, as DNA: TGTGCCAGCCCACTCACCAGCGGGGGTAGCACCGGGGAGCTGTTTTTT.

The rearrangement uses TRBV7-8 and TRBJ2-7, with TRBD1 identical over 7 bases. After removal of 4 bases from V and 2 bases from J, the junction contained 2 bases not matched to a gene. The CDR3 runs to 13 residues. Germline CDR1 SGHVS, CDR2 FQNEAQ. The CDR3 bases are TGTGCCAGCAGCTGGGGACAGACCTACGAGCAGTACTTC. This codes for CASSWGQTYEQYF.

Comments on this clone: Other DNA sequences within the sample encode an identical CDR3. The gene calls are TRBV29-1 and TRBJ1-2; no reliable D call. Trimming took off 5 bases at V and 2 bases at J, with 9 bases between the two ends. Germline CDR1 is SQVTM and CDR2 is ANQGSEA. The CDR3 runs to 12 residues. CDR3 sequence (DNA): TGCAGCGTTTCGGGCGGGAACTATGGCTACACCTTC. Protein sequence: CSVSGGNYGYTF.

The chain combines TRBV20-1 with TRBJ1-5, with D tentatively TRBD1 (5 bases). V lost 3 bases to trimming and J lost 3 bases, with 12 bases between them. The CDR3 spans 14 residues. Germline V gene data show CDR1 as DFQATT and CDR2 as SNEGSKA (reference sequence). The CDR3, as DNA: TGCAGTGCTAGTGAGGGACGGAACAATCAGCCCCAGCATTTT. It encodes CSASEGRNNQPQHF.

The chain combines TRBV9 with TRBJ2-5, with D tentatively TRBD2 (6 bases). Germline lookup yields CDR1 SGDLS and CDR2 YYNGEE. V was cut by 0 bases and J by 4 bases, with 16 bases left in between. This CDR3 is built from 16 residues. DNA of the CDR3: TGTGCCAGCAGCGTAGGGGTAGGGAGGCGTCCAGAGACCCAGTACTTC. It yields the protein CASSVGVGRRPETQYF.

As concerns this clone: The sample has other DNA sequences that encode this CDR3 too. The V gene is TRBV28, the J gene TRBJ1-3; D gene uncertain. The CDR3 spans 14 residues. Looked up from germline, CDR1 is MDHEN and CDR2 is SYDVKM. V lost 3 bases to trimming and J lost 0 bases, with 6 bases between them. CDR3 DNA sequence: TGTGCCAGCAGTTTGAGCATCTCTGGAAACACCATATATTTT. Translating it yields CASSLSISGNTIYF.

This chain joins TRBV11-2 and TRBJ1-1, with D tentatively TRBD1 (5 bases). CDR3 length equals 14 residues. Germline loops: CDR1 SGHAT, CDR2 FQNNGV. The V and J ends lost 6 bases and 3 bases respectively, with 14 bases between them. CDR3 sequence reads: CASSRTAGYTEAFF. DNA of the CDR3: TGTGCCAGCAGTCGTACTGCAGGGTACACTGAAGCTTTCTTT. The whole variable domain, filled in from reference TRBV11-2 and TRBJ1-1, reads EAGVAQSPRYKIIEKRQSVAFWCNPISGHATLYWYQQILGQGPKLLIQFQNNGVVDDSQLPKDRFSAERLKGVDSTLKIQPAKLEDSAVYLCASSRTAGYTEAFFGQGTRLTVV.